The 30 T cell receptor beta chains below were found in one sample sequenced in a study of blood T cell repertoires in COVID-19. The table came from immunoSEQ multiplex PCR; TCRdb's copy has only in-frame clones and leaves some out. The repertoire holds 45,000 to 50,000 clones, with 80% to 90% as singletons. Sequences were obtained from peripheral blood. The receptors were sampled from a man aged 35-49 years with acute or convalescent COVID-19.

The CDR3, as DNA: TGTGCCAGCAGTGACAGGGGGCGCGAGCAGTACTTC. This sequence encodes CASSDRGREQYF. This rearrangement joins TRBV2 to TRBJ2-7; 8 nucleotides line up with TRBD1. CDR1 and CDR2 (germline): SNHLY, FYNNEI. The V gene end was trimmed by 3 bases and the J gene end by 6 bases; junction bases not matched to a gene: 1. The length of the CDR3 is 12 residues.

For the CDR3, the DNA is TGTGCCAGCAGCGAGTGGCGGTATAATGAAAAACTGTTTTTT. Encoded protein: CASSEWRYNEKLFF. The chain has TRBV28 and TRBJ1-4; unclear D gene. V shed 6 bases and J shed 4 bases, with 12 bases lying between them. The CDR3 length is 14 residues. Germline CDR1 reads MDHEN; CDR2 reads SYDVKM.

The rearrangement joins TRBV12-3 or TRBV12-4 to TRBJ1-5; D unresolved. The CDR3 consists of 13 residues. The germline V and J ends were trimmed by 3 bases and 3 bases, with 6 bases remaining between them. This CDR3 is CASSFANNQPQHF. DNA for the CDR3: TGTGCCAGCAGTTTCGCTAACAATCAGCCCCAGCATTTT.

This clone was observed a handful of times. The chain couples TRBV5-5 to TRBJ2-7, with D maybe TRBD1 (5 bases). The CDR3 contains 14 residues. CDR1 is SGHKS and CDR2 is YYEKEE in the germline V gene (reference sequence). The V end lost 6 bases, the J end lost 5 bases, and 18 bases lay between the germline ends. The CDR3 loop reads CASTLKDWGNEQYF. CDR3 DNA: TGTGCCAGCACCCTTAAAGACTGGGGCAACGAGCAGTACTTC.

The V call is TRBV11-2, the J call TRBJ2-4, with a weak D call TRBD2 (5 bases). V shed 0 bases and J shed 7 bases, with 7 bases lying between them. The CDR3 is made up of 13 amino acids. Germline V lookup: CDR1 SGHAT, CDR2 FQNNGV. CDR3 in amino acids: CASSLESGNIQYF. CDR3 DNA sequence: TGTGCCAGCAGCTTAGAGTCGGGGAACATTCAGTACTTC. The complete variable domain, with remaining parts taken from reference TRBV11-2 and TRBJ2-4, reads EAGVAQSPRYKIIEKRQSVAFWCNPISGHATLYWYQQILGQGPKLLIQFQNNGVVDDSQLPKDRFSAERLKGVDSTLKIQPAKLEDSAVYLCASSLESGNIQYFGAGTRLSVL.

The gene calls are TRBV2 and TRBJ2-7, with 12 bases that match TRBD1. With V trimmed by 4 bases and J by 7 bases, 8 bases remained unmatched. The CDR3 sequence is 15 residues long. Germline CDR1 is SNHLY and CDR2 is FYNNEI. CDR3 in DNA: TGTGCCAGCAGTGGACCGGGACAGGGGGCGCGAGAGCAGTACTTC. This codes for CASSGPGQGAREQYF.

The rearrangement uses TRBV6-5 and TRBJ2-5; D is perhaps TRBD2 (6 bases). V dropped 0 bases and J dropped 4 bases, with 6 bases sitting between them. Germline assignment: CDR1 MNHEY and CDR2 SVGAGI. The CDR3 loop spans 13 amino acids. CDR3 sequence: CASSYSEGETQYF. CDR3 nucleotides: TGTGCCAGCAGTTACTCGGAGGGAGAGACCCAGTACTTC.

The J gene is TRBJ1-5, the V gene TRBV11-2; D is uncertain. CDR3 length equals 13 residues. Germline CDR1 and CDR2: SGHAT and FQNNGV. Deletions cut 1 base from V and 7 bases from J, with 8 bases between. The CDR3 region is CASSLGLDQPQHF. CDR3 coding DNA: TGTGCCAGCAGCTTAGGACTTGACCAGCCCCAGCATTTT. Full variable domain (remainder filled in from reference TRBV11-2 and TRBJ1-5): EAGVAQSPRYKIIEKRQSVAFWCNPISGHATLYWYQQILGQGPKLLIQFQNNGVVDDSQLPKDRFSAERLKGVDSTLKIQPAKLEDSAVYLCASSLGLDQPQHFGDGTRLSIL.

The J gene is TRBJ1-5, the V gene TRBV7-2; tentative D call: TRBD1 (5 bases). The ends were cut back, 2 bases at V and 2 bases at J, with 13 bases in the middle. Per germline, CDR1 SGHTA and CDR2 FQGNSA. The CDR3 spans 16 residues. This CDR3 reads CASSLQGFLGNQPQHF. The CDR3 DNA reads TGTGCCAGCAGCTTACAGGGCTTTTTGGGCAATCAGCCCCAGCATTTT.

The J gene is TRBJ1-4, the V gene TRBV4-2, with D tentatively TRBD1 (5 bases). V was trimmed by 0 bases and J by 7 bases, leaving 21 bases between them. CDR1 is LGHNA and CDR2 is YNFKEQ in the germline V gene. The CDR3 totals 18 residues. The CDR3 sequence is CASSQEGGLTSRGEKLFF. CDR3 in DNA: TGTGCCAGCAGCCAAGAGGGGGGACTTACCTCACGGGGTGAAAAACTGTTTTTT.

The CDR3 loop reads CASSIRRQEFITSSYEQYF. In nucleotides, the CDR3 is TGCGCCAGCAGCATTCGGCGACAGGAGTTCATTACGAGCTCCTACGAGCAGTACTTC. V usage is TRBV5-1 and J usage is TRBJ2-7, with TRBD1 as a possible D gene (6 bases). Trimming shortened V by 4 bases and J by 0 bases, and 26 bases separated the two germline ends. Per germline, CDR1 SGHRS and CDR2 YFSETQ. The CDR3 loop spans 19 amino acids.

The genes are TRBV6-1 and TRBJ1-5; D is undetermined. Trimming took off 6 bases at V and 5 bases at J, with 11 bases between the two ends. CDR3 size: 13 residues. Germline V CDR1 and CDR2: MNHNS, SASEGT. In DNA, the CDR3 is TGTGCCAGCAGCCCTACTAGAGATCAGCCCCAGCATTTT. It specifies CASSPTRDQPQHF.

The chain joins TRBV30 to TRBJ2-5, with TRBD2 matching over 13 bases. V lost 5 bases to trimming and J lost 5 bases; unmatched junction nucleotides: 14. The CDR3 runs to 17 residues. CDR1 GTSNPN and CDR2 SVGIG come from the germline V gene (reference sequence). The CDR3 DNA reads TGTGCCTGGGGTACTAGCGGGGGGGCCTTTGTGTCGGAGACCCAGTACTTC. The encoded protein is CAWGTSGGAFVSETQYF.

The CDR3 here is CASSFGQGNEKLFF. The CDR3 bases are TGTGCCAGCAGCTTTGGACAGGGCAATGAAAAACTGTTTTTT. J is TRBJ1-4 and V is TRBV7-9, with 8 bases lining up with TRBD1. The germline V gene has CDR1 SEHNR and CDR2 FQNEAQ (reference sequence). After removal of 3 bases from V and 5 bases from J, the junction contained 2 bases not matched to a gene. The CDR3 loop spans 14 amino acids.

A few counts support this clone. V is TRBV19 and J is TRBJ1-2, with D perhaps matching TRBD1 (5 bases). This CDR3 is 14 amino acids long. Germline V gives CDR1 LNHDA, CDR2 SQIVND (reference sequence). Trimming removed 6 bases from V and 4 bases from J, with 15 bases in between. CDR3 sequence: CASSPQAWGYGYTF. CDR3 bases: TGTGCCAGTAGCCCACAGGCTTGGGGCTATGGCTACACCTTC.

This CDR3 reads CASSSGQGSSYEQYF. In DNA, the CDR3 is TGTGCCAGCAGCTCCGGACAGGGAAGCTCCTACGAGCAGTACTTC. This chain connects TRBV9 to TRBJ2-7, with 8 bases that match TRBD1. Germline-derived CDR1 and CDR2 are SGDLS and YYNGEE. This CDR3 spans 15 amino acids. The J segment lost 0 bases and the V segment lost 4 bases, leaving 6 bases of the junction unmatched.

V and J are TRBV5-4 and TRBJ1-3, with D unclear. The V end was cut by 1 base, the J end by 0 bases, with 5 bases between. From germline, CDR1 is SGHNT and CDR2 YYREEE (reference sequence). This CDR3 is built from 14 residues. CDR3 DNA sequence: TGTGCCAGCAGCTTGTCCGGCTCTGGAAACACCATATATTTT. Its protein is CASSLSGSGNTIYF.

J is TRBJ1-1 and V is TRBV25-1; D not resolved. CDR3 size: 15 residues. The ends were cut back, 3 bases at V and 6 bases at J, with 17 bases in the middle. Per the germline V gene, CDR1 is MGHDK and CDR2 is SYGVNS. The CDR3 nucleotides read TGTGCCAGCAGTGATTTTGGGTCCCGAAGCGCTGAAGCTTTCTTT. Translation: CASSDFGSRSAEAFF.

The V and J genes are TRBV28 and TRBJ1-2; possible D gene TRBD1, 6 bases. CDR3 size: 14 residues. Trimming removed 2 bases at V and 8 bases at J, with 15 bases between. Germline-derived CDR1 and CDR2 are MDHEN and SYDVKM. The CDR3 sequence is CASSLVRGARGYTF. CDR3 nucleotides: TGTGCCAGCAGTTTAGTTCGGGGGGCGCGGGGCTACACCTTC.

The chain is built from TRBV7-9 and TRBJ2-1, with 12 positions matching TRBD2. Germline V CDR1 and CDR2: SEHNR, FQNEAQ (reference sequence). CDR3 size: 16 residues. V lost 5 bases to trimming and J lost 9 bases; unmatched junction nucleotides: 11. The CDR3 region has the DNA TGTGCCAGCAGCCTGACTAGCGGGGGTCGTTTTGCTGAGCAGTTCTTC. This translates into CASSLTSGGRFAEQFF.

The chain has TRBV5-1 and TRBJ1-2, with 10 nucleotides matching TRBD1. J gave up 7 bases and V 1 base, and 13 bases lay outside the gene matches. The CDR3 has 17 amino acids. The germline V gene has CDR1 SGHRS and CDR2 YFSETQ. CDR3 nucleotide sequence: TGCGCCAGCAGCTTGCTATTAACCGGGACAGGGGATGGTGGCTACACCTTC. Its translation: CASSLLLTGTGDGGYTF. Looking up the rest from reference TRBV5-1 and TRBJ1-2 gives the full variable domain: KAGVTQTPRYLIKTRGQQVTLSCSPISGHRSVSWYQQTPGQGLQFLFEYFSETQRNKGNFPGRFSGRQFSNSRSEMNVSTLELGDSALYLCASSLLLTGTGDGGYTFGSGTRLTVV.

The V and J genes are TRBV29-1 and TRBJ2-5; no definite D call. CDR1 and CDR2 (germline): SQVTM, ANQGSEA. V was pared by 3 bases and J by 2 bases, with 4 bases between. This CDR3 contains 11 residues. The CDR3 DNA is TGCAGCGTTGACAGGCAAGAGACCCAGTACTTC. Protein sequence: CSVDRQETQYF. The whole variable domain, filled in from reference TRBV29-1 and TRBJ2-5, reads SAVISQKPSRDICQRGTSLTIQCQVDSQVTMMFWYRQQPGQSLTLIATANQGSEATYESGFVIDKFPISRPNLTFSTLTVSNMSPEDSSIYLCSVDRQETQYFGPGTRLLVL.

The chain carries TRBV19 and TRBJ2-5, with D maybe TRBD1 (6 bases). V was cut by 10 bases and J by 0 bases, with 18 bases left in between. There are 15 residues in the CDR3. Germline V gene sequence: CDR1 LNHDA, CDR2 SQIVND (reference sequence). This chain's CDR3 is CATSPDSLYQETQYF. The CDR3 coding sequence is TGTGCCACCTCCCCGGACAGCTTGTACCAAGAGACCCAGTACTTC.

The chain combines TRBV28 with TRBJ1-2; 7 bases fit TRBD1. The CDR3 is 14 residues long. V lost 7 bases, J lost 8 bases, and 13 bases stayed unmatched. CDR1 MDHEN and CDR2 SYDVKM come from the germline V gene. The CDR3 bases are TGTGCCAGCAAAACCGGGACAGTCACCAAGGGCTACACCTTC. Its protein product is CASKTGTVTKGYTF.

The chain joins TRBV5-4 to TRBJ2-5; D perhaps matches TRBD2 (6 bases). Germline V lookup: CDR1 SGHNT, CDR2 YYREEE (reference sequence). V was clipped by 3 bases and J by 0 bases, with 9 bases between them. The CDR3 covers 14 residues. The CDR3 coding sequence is TGTGCCAGCAGCTCCCGGGACTACCAAGAGACCCAGTACTTC. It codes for CASSSRDYQETQYF.

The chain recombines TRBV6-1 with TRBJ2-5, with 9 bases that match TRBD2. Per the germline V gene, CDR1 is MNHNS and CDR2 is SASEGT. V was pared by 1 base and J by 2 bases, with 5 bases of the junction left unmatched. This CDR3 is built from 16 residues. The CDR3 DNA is TGTGCCAGCAGTGAAGGGCTAGCGGGATTACAAGAGACCCAGTACTTC. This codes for CASSEGLAGLQETQYF.

In DNA form, the CDR3 reads TGCGCCAGCACCCACAGATGGGGGGGGAATCAGCCCCAGCATTTT. Residues: CASTHRWGGNQPQHF. The chain links TRBV5-1 to TRBJ1-5, with D perhaps matching TRBD1 (5 bases). V lost 6 bases to trimming and J lost 4 bases, with 17 bases between them. This CDR3 has 15 amino acids. The germline gives CDR1 SGHRS, CDR2 YFSETQ.

The CDR3 region has the DNA TGTGCCAGCAGCGTGACGACTAGCGGGGGATCCGAGCAGTACTTC. Its translation is CASSVTTSGGSEQYF. The chain combines TRBV9 with TRBJ2-7; the match to TRBD2 covers 12 bases. J gave up 6 bases and V 2 bases, and 6 bases lay outside the gene matches. The germline gives CDR1 SGDLS, CDR2 YYNGEE. This CDR3 is built from 15 residues.

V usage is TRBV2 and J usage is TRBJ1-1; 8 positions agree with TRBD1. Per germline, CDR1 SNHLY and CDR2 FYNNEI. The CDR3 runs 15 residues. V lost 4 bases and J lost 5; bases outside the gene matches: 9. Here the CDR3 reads CASSARARGLTEAFF. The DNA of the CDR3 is TGTGCCAGCAGTGCCCGGGCCAGGGGGCTGACTGAAGCTTTCTTT.

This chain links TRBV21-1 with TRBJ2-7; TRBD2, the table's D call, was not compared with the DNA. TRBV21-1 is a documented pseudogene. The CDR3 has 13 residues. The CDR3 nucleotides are TGTGCCAGCAGCAGGGACTCGTACTACGAGCAGTACTTC. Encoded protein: CASSRDSYYEQYF.